The T cell receptor (beta chain) under discussion was sequenced for a study of blood T cell repertoires in COVID-19. Individuals aged about 18 to 95 years were recruited from about two dozen US areas. Participants' reported clinical history set cohort assignment. All exposed participants met a person with COVID-19 within 2 weeks before entering the study. The junction had 7 bases not matched to a gene; V was cut back by 1 base and J by 7 bases. The germline gives CDR1 KGHSH, CDR2 LQKENI. The CDR3 runs to 16 residues. Only in-frame clones appear in the TCRdb table, and some are missing; sequencing was by immunoSEQ multiplex PCR. The table includes hundreds of thousands of clones, approximately 90% detected once.

The J gene is TRBJ2-1, the V gene TRBV18; 10 bases map to TRBD2. The sample taken for sequencing was PBMCs or T cells enriched from blood (not recorded which). This TCR was recovered from a man in his fifties who had been exposed to COVID-19. The CDR3 coding sequence is TGTGCCAGCTCACCACAACTAGCGGGATTACAGAATGAGCAGTTCTTC. Its protein product is CASSPQLAGLQNEQFF.